These 15 T cell receptor beta chains originate from one sample sequenced in a study of blood T cell repertoires in COVID-19 (dated by TCRdb to 2020 to 2022). Library preparation used the immunoSEQ multiplex PCR assay. TCRdb holds this immuneACCESS table with in-frame rearrangements only. Some clones are missing; in checked studies, unresolved V genes explain under half, and the rest has no known cause. The sample profile shows a few hundred thousand clones; roughly 90% of them were found once. Approximately 1.5% of the sample belongs to the ten largest clones. The sequencing input was PBMCs or T cells enriched from blood (not recorded which). The origin of the receptors is a woman in her late teens or twenties who had been exposed to COVID-19.

This clone has just a few counts. The J gene is TRBJ1-6, the V gene TRBV24-1, with a tentative D call TRBD1 (5 bases). The V end lost 9 bases, the J end lost 8 bases, and 19 bases lay between the germline ends. The germline V gene encodes CDR1 KGHDR and CDR2 SFDVKD. The CDR3 is made up of 15 amino acids. The CDR3 spells CATWGGEEQDSPLHF. Here the CDR3 DNA reads TGTGCCACCTGGGGCGGGGAGGAACAGGATTCACCCCTCCACTTT.

This rearrangement joins TRBV7-9 to TRBJ2-7; the match to TRBD2 covers 12 bases. The V and J ends lost 2 bases and 6 bases, in that order; junction bases with no gene match: 11. The CDR3 contains 17 residues. The germline V gene has CDR1 SEHNR and CDR2 FQNEAQ (reference sequence). Written as DNA, the CDR3 is TGTGCCAGCAGCTTATTTCGCGGCACTAGCGGGGGGATCGAGCAGTACTTC. It specifies CASSLFRGTSGGIEQYF.

The chain recombines TRBV27 with TRBJ2-7; TRBD1 matches at 9 bases. The CDR3 is 14 residues long. The V and J ends lost 5 bases and 2 bases, in that order; junction bases with no gene match: 4. Germline values: CDR1 MNHEY, CDR2 SMNVEV (reference sequence). CDR3 bases: TGTGCCAGCAGTCCTCGGACAGGGGCCTACGAGCAGTACTTC. Encoded protein: CASSPRTGAYEQYF.

The chain's CDR3 is CASSPPGGTGQIYEQYF. CDR3 coding DNA: TGTGCCAGCAGCCCCCCCGGTGGGACAGGCCAGATCTACGAGCAGTACTTC. This chain connects TRBV5-6 to TRBJ2-7, with 8 bases matching TRBD1. V gave up 4 bases and J gave up 3 bases; unmatched junction bases: 15. The CDR3 sequence is 17 residues long. Germline CDR1 SGHDT, CDR2 YYEEEE.

The chain has TRBV5-6 and TRBJ1-6; possible D gene TRBD1, 5 bases. From germline, CDR1 is SGHDT and CDR2 YYEEEE. With 4 bases removed from V and 8 bases from J, the gap between germline ends came to 10 bases. The CDR3 length is 13 residues. CDR3 loop: CASSRPTDSPLHF. The CDR3 nucleotides are TGTGCCAGCAGCCGCCCGACAGATTCACCCCTCCACTTT. Full variable domain (outside the CDR3, taken from reference TRBV5-6 and TRBJ1-6): DAGVTQSPTHLIKTRGQQVTLRCSPKSGHDTVSWYQQALGQGPQFIFQYYEEEERQRGNFPDRFSGHQFPNYSSELNVNALLLGDSALYLCASSRPTDSPLHFGNGTRLTVT.

The J gene is TRBJ2-5, the V gene TRBV12-3 or TRBV12-4; TRBD2 aligns across 10 bases. This CDR3 is built from 13 residues. J lost 3 bases, V lost 8 bases, and 3 bases had no gene match. The CDR3 reads CASRLAGEETQYF. CDR3 nucleotide sequence: TGTGCCAGCCGTCTAGCGGGAGAAGAGACCCAGTACTTC.

About this clone itself: Other nucleotide sequences from this sample produce the same CDR3. The genes are TRBV18 and TRBJ2-5; D possibly corresponds to TRBD2 (5 bases). Germline values: CDR1 KGHSH, CDR2 LQKENI. The CDR3 is 13 residues long. Trimming took 3 bases from V and 1 from J, leaving 6 bases between them. CDR3 residues: CASSPGSQETQYF. The CDR3 nucleotides are TGTGCCAGCTCACCGGGGAGCCAAGAGACCCAGTACTTC.

The V gene is TRBV7-7, the J gene TRBJ2-5; 14 bases agree with TRBD2. CDR1 is SSHAT and CDR2 is FNYEAQ in the germline V gene (reference sequence). V shed 1 base, J shed 4 bases, and the junction held 5 bases outside the gene matches. CDR3 length: 17 amino acids. The CDR3: CASSLGGLAGVGETQYF. In DNA form, the CDR3 reads TGTGCCAGCAGCTTAGGGGGACTAGCGGGAGTCGGAGAGACCCAGTACTTC.

The rearrangement joins TRBV7-9 to TRBJ1-2; D gene ambiguous. This CDR3 contains 12 residues. From germline, CDR1 is SEHNR and CDR2 FQNEAQ (reference sequence). V lost 4 bases, J lost 5 bases, and 8 bases lay in between. CDR3 sequence reads: CASSSAGYGYTF. CDR3 nucleotide sequence: TGTGCCAGCAGCTCCGCGGGTTATGGCTACACCTTC. Full variable domain (remainder filled in from reference TRBV7-9 and TRBJ1-2): DTGVSQNPRHKITKRGQNVTFRCDPISEHNRLYWYRQTLGQGPEFLTYFQNEAQLEKSRLLSDRFSAERPKGSFSTLEIQRTEQGDSAMYLCASSSAGYGYTFGSGTRLTVV.

The J gene is TRBJ2-7, the V gene TRBV18; D is possibly TRBD2 (6 bases). V was trimmed by 3 bases and J by 1 base, leaving 22 bases between them. The CDR3 spans 18 residues. CDR1 and CDR2 (germline): KGHSH, LQKENI. For the CDR3, the DNA is TGTGCCAGCTCACCTACGTCGTCAGGGACTGGGGGTTCCTACGAGCAGTACTTC. It yields the protein CASSPTSSGTGGSYEQYF.

The chain employs TRBV6-4 and TRBJ1-5; weak D call: TRBD1 (5 bases). The CDR3 sequence is 14 residues long. CDR1 is MRHNA, CDR2 SNTAGT, per germline. Deletions cut 0 bases from V and 8 bases from J, with 11 bases between. CDR3 amino acids: CASSDSSGGEPQHF. The CDR3 nucleotides read TGTGCCAGCAGTGACTCCAGCGGGGGTGAGCCCCAGCATTTT.

This clone was counted a single time. The chain combines TRBV28 with TRBJ2-5, with TRBD2 matching 8 bases. The CDR3 runs to 14 residues. The germline gives CDR1 MDHEN, CDR2 SYDVKM. J lost 5 bases, V lost 7 bases, and 9 bases had no gene match. The CDR3 here is CASKLTLAGETQYF. The CDR3 DNA reads TGTGCCAGCAAGCTAACTCTAGCGGGTGAGACCCAGTACTTC.

The chain combines TRBV4-1 with TRBJ2-1; weak D call: TRBD1 (5 bases). CDR3 length equals 16 residues. Looked up from germline, CDR1 is MGHRA and CDR2 is YSYEKL. Deletions cut 7 bases from V and 2 bases from J, with 18 bases between. The CDR3 DNA reads TGCGCCAGCACCCTAGGGGAAATGTCCCCCTACAATGAGCAGTTCTTC. As protein: CASTLGEMSPYNEQFF.

The chain recombines TRBV4-3 with TRBJ2-1; 12 bases are shared with TRBD2. Germline V CDR1 and CDR2: LGHNA, YSLEER. The CDR3 spans 18 residues. J lost 7 bases, V lost 0 bases, and 10 bases had no gene match. The CDR3 spells CASSQDVPTSGGQNEQFF. For the CDR3, the DNA is TGCGCCAGCAGCCAAGATGTTCCGACTAGCGGGGGCCAAAATGAGCAGTTCTTC.

The chain recombines TRBV28 with TRBJ1-6, with D perhaps TRBD1 (5 bases). Trimming left V 5 bases short and J 1 base short, with 18 bases between. This CDR3 has 18 residues. Per germline, CDR1 MDHEN and CDR2 SYDVKM. The CDR3 sequence: CASSSGTSRGSYNSPLHF. The DNA of the CDR3 is TGTGCCAGCAGTAGCGGGACCTCCCGTGGGTCCTATAATTCACCCCTCCACTTT.